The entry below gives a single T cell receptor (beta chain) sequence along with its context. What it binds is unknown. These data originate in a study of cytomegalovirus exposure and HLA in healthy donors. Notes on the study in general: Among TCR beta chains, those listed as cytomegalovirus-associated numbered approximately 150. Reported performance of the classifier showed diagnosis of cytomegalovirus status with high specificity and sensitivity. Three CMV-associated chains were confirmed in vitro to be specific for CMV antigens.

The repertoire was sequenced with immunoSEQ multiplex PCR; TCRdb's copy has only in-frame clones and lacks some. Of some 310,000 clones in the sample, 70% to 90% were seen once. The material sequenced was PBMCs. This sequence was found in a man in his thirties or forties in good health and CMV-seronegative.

CDR3 DNA sequence: TGTGCCAGCAGTGAAGCGGGGGCAGATCCTGGAAACACCATATATTTT. Its translation: CASSEAGADPGNTIYF. The chain has TRBV6-1 and TRBJ1-3; tentative D call: TRBD1 (6 bases). Trimming pared 0 bases from V and 2 bases from J, leaving 11 bases between. The CDR3 runs 16 residues. CDR1 and CDR2 (germline): MNHNS, SASEGT.